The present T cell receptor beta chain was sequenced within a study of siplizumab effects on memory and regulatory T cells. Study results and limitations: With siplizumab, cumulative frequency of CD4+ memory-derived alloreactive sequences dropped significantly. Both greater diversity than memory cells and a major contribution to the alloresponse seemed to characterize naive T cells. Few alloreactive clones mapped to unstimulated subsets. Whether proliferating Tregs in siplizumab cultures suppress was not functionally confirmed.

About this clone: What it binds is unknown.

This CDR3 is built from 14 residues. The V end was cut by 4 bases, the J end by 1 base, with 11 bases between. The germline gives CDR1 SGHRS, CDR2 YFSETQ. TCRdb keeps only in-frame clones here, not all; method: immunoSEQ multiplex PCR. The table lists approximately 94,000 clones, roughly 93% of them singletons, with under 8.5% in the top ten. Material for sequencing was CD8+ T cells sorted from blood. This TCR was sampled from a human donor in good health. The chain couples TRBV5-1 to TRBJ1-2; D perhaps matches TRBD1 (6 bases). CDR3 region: CASSLGQNNYGYTF. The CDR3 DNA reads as TGCGCCAGCAGCCTCGGACAGAATAACTATGGCTACACCTTC.